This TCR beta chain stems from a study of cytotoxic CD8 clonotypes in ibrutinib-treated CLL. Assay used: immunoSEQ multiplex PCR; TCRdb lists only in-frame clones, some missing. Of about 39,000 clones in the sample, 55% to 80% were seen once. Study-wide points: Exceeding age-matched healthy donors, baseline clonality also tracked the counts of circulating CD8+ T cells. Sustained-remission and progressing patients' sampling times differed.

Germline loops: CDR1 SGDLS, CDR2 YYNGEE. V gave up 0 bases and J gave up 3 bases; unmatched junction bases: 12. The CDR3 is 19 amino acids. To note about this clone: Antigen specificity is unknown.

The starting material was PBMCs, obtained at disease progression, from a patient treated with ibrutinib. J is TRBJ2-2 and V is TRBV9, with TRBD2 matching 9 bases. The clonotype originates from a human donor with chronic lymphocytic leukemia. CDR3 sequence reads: CASSVAFTSGFVDTGELFF. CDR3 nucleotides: TGTGCCAGCAGCGTAGCTTTTACTAGCGGGTTCGTGGACACCGGGGAGCTGTTTTTT.